The 2 T cell receptor beta chains below were found in one sample sequenced in a study of cytomegalovirus exposure and HLA in healthy donors (dated by TCRdb to 2015 to 2018). The receptor library was made with the immunoSEQ multiplex PCR assay. For the multiplex PCR, a mixture combining 60 forward primers for TCR Vbeta segments and 13 reverse primers for TCR Jbeta segments was used. Drawn from immuneACCESS, this table holds only the in-frame rearrangements with V and J called that TCRdb kept. Clones are partly lost; checked studies trace under half to an unresolved V gene and leave the rest unexplained. Across this sample there are 200,000 or so clones, with 70% to 90% seen only once. The ten largest clones represent approximately 2% of the sample. Input material: PBMCs. Receptor source: a woman younger than 30 in good health and CMV-seropositive.

CDR3 DNA: TGTGCCAGCAGTAGACAGACTAACTATGGCTACACCTTC. It translates to CASSRQTNYGYTF. The V gene is TRBV27, the J gene TRBJ1-2, with D perhaps TRBD1 (5 bases). The CDR3 has 13 amino acids. V was pared by 5 bases and J by 0 bases, with 7 bases between. Germline assignment: CDR1 MNHEY and CDR2 SMNVEV (reference sequence).

The rearrangement uses TRBV27 and TRBJ1-1; D is ambiguous. Germline-derived CDR1 and CDR2 are MNHEY and SMNVEV (reference sequence). The CDR3 contains 14 residues. The V end was cut by 4 bases, the J end by 4 bases, with 13 bases between. CDR3 loop: CASSYLEATTEAFF. As DNA, the CDR3 is TGTGCCAGCAGTTACCTAGAGGCGACCACTGAAGCTTTCTTT.